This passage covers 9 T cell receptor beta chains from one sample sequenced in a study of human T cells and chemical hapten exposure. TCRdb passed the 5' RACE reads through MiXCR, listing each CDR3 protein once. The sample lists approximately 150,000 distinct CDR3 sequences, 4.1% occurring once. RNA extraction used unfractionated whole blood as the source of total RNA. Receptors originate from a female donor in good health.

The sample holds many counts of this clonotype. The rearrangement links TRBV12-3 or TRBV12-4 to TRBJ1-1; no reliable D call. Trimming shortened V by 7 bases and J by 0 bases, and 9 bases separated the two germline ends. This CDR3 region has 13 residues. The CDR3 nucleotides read TGTGCCAGCACCGGCGTCCTGAACACTGAAGCTTTCTTT. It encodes CASTGVLNTEAFF.

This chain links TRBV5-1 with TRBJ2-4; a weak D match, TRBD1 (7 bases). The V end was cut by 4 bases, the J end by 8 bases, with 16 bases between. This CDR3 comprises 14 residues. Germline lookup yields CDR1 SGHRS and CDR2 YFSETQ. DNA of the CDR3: TGCGCCAGCAGCACGGGACAGACGGGGGACATTCAGTACTTC. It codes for CASSTGQTGDIQYF. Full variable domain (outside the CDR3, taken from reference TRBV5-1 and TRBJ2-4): KAGVTQTPRYLIKTRGQQVTLSCSPISGHRSVSWYQQTPGQGLQFLFEYFSETQRNKGNFPGRFSGRQFSNSRSEMNVSTLELGDSALYLCASSTGQTGDIQYFGAGTRLSVL.

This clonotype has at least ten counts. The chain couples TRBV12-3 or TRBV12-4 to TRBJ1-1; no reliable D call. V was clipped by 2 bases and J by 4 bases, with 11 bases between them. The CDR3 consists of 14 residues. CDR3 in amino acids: CASSLRHLTTEAFF. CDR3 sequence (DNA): TGTGCCAGCAGTTTAAGACATTTGACCACTGAAGCTTTCTTT.

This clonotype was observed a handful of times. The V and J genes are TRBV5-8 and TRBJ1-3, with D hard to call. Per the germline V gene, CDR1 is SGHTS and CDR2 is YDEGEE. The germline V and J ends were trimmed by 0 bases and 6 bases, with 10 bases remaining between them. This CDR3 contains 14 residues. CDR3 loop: CASSLVGVLNTIYF. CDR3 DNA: TGTGCCAGCAGCTTGGTCGGGGTCTTAAACACCATATATTTT.

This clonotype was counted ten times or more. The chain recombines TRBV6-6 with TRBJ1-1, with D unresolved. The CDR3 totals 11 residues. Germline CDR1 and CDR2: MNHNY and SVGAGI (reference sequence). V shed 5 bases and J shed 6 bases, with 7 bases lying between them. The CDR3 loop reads CASSTQSEAFF. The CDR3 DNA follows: TGTGCCAGCAGTACCCAGTCTGAAGCTTTCTTT.

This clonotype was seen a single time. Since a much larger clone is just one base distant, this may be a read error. The CDR3 loop is CASSVSKGPLHF. The CDR3 DNA reads as TGTGCCAGCAGTGTATCTAAGGGACCCCTCCACTTT. The chain has TRBV27 and TRBJ1-6; no firm D call. Germline assignment: CDR1 MNHEY and CDR2 SMNVEV (reference sequence). The CDR3 consists of 12 residues.

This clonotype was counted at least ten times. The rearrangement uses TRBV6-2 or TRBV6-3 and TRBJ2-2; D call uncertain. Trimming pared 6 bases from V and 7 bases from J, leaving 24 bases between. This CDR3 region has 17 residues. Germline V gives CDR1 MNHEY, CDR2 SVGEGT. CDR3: CASRRIPGHKKGGELFF. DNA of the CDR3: TGTGCCAGCAGACGTATACCCGGGCACAAAAAGGGCGGGGAGCTGTTTTTT.

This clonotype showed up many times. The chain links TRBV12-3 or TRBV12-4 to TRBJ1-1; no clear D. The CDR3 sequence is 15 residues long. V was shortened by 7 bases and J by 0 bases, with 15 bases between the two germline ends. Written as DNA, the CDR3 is TGTGCCAGCACTCTAACCTTAGAAATGAACACTGAAGCTTTCTTT. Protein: CASTLTLEMNTEAFF.

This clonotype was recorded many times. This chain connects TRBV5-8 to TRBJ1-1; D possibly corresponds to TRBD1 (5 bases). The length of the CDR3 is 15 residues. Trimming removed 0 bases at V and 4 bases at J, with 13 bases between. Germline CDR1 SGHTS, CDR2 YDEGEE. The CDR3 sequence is CASSLGVGVVTEAFF. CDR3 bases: TGTGCCAGCAGCTTGGGTGTAGGGGTGGTCACTGAAGCTTTCTTT. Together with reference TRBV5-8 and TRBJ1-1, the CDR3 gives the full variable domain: EAGVTQSPTHLIKTRGQQATLRCSPISGHTSVYWYQQALGLGLQFLLWYDEGEERNRGNFPPRFSGRQFPNYSSELNVNALELEDSALYLCASSLGVGVVTEAFFGQGTRLTVV.